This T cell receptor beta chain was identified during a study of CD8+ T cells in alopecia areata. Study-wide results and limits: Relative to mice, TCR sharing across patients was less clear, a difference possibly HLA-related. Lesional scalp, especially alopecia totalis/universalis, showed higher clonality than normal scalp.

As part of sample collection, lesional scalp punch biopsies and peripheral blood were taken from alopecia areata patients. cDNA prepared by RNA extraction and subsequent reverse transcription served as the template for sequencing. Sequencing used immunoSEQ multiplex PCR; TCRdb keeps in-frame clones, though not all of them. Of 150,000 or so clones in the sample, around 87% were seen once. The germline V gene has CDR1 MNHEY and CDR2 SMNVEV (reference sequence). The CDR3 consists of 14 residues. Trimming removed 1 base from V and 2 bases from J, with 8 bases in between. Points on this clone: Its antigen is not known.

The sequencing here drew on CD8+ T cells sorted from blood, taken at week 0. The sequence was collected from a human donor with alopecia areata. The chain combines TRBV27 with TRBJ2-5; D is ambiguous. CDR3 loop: CASSLLGPQETQYF. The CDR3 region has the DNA TGTGCCAGCAGTTTATTAGGCCCACAAGAGACCCAGTACTTC.